This T cell receptor beta chain was recorded in a study of T cells in Graves' hyperthyroidism and ophthalmopathy. The study's findings and limits: Before onset, ophthalmopathy was predicted by the model a median 6.5 months earlier. Peripheral blood also featured most of the thyroid clonotypes expanded above 0.001.

Germline CDR1 is SGDLS and CDR2 is YYNGEE. V was pared by 7 bases and J by 6 bases, with 13 bases of the junction left unmatched. This CDR3 is 14 amino acids long. TCR beta CDR3 regions were amplified from RNA transcripts. TCR CDR3 regions were first amplified by RT-PCR with HTBI primers. TCRdb analysed the multiplex PCR reads with MiXCR anew, one entry per CDR3 protein. The repertoire holds around 620,000 distinct CDR3 sequences, with roughly 46% as singletons. Remarks on this clonotype: The antigen is unknown.

This clonotype was obtained from an adult woman with Graves' disease, either hyperthyroidism or ophthalmopathy (not recorded which). The sample taken for sequencing was peripheral blood or thyroid tissue (not recorded which). The chain is built from TRBV9 and TRBJ2-7; 7 bases map to TRBD1. CDR3 in amino acids: CASAGTVPLGEQYF. CDR3 DNA sequence: TGTGCCAGCGCCGGGACAGTCCCCCTAGGCGAGCAGTACTTC.